These T cell receptor beta chains were read from a single sample in a study of Graves' ophthalmopathy and Graves' hyperthyroidism. Via MiXCR, TCRdb re-called the multiplex PCR reads, giving one row per CDR3 protein. The sample has approximately 1.2 million distinct CDR3 sequences, roughly 35% seen once. Material: peripheral blood or thyroid tissue (not recorded which). Every receptor here comes from an adult man with Graves' hyperthyroidism. Both conserved end residues are part of each CDR3. Fields, in order: V gene, D gene, J gene, clone size, CDR3 protein, CDR3 DNA. D genes are given only for firm matches. Some rows mark clone size as missing; the rest say once, few, many or name a class of expanded clone.

TRBV29-1	.	TRBJ2-2	.	CSVEGVAELFF	TGCAGCGTTGAAGGAGTCGCGGAGCTGTTTTTT
TRBV12-3/TRBV12-4	.	TRBJ1-1	few	CASSTLNTEAFF	TGTGCCAGCAGCACCCTGAACACTGAAGCTTTCTTT
TRBV7-2	.	TRBJ2-3	.	CASRQGVSDTQYF	TGTGCCAGCAGACAAGGGGTCTCAGATACGCAGTATTTT
TRBV7-6	.	TRBJ1-1	many	CASSPLTQTSSREAFF	TGTGCCAGCAGCCCGTTAACTCAAACCTCGTCTCGGGAAGCTTTCTTT
TRBV15	.	TRBJ2-3	.	CATLRGELTDTQYF	TGTGCCACCCTGCGGGGAGAGCTTACAGATACGCAGTATTTT
TRBV7-3	.	TRBJ2-5	.	CASRYGDGETQYF	TGTGCCAGCAGATATGGGGACGGGGAGACCCAGTACTTC
TRBV5-1	.	TRBJ1-2	.	CASSLAPDRYTF	TGCGCCAGCAGCTTGGCCCCAGATCGCTACACCTTC
TRBV11-2	.	TRBJ1-1	many	CASSLDRAAAFF	TGTGCCAGCAGCTTAGACAGGGCGGCAGCTTTCTTT
TRBV10-2	.	TRBJ2-6	.	CASSESDNVLTF	TGCGCCAGCAGTGAGTCGGACAACGTCCTGACTTTC
TRBV5-8	TRBD1	TRBJ1-4	.	CASSLVPGQGGEKLFF	TGTGCCAGCAGCTTGGTTCCCGGACAGGGAGGTGAAAAACTGTTTTTT
TRBV20-1	.	TRBJ2-5	.	CSASRTQYF	TGCAGTGCTTCAAGGACCCAGTACTTC
TRBV14	.	TRBJ2-5	few	CASSQVASPEETQYF	TGTGCCAGCAGCCAAGTCGCCTCTCCCGAGGAGACCCAGTACTTC
TRBV7-9	TRBD1	TRBJ2-2	.	CASKGLGQGSGELFF	TGTGCCAGCAAGGGACTGGGACAGGGTTCCGGGGAGCTGTTTTTT
TRBV29-1	.	TRBJ2-7	.	CSVARQTANTGELYF	TGCAGCGTTGCCCGACAGACCGCGAACACCGGGGAGCTGTACTTC
TRBV29-1	.	TRBJ2-6	many	CSVIGPGTGFDANVLTF	TGCAGCGTAATCGGTCCCGGGACGGGTTTCGATGCCAACGTCCTGACTTTC
TRBV7-9	TRBD2	TRBJ2-5	many	CASSWTSGGTGQETQYF	TGTGCCAGCAGTTGGACTAGCGGGGGGACGGGACAAGAGACCCAGTACTTC
TRBV5-1	.	TRBJ1-6	.	CASSLSGLAGGTYNSPLHF	TGTGCCAGCAGCTTGTCTGGACTAGCGGGGGGCACCTATAATTCACCCCTCCACTTT
TRBV10-3	.	TRBJ1-2	.	CAITSRTNYGYTF	TGTGCCATCACAAGCCGGACTAACTATGGCTACACCTTC
TRBV19	TRBD2	TRBJ2-7	.	CASSISSGPYEQYF	TGTGCCAGTAGTATTTCTAGCGGGCCCTACGAGCAGTACTTC
TRBV7-8	TRBD2	TRBJ2-7	few	CASSLVASAGDRRYF	TGTGCCAGCAGCTTAGTCGCTTCAGCGGGAGATCGGCGGTACTTC
TRBV27	.	TRBJ2-5	few	CASSFPAHGETQYF	TGTGCCAGCAGTTTTCCGGCCCACGGGGAGACCCAGTACTTC
TRBV4-1	.	TRBJ1-5	few	CASSLKGDTYSNQPQHF	TGCGCCAGCAGCCTAAAGGGGGACACATATAGCAATCAGCCCCAGCATTTT
TRBV11-2	TRBD1	TRBJ1-1	.	CASSLVGRGRRTEAFF	TGTGCCAGCAGCTTAGTTGGTAGGGGGCGACGCACTGAAGCTTTCTTT
TRBV5-1	.	TRBJ2-7	many	CASSPTHGSEQYF	TGCGCCAGCAGCCCCACCCACGGGAGCGAGCAGTACTTC
TRBV5-6	.	TRBJ2-7	few	CASSFLDLNYEQYF	TGTGCCAGCAGCTTCCTTGACCTTAACTACGAGCAGTACTTC
TRBV6-2/TRBV6-3	.	TRBJ2-7	.	CASSYPRAGVSYEQYF	TGTGCCAGCAGTTACCCAAGGGCAGGGGTCTCCTACGAGCAGTACTTC
TRBV6-5	.	TRBJ2-5	few	CASSFEGSGETQYF	TGTGCCAGCAGTTTTGAGGGTTCAGGAGAGACCCAGTACTTC
TRBV6-7	.	TRBJ2-7	few	CASSYRPARSSPEQYF	TGTGCCAGCAGTTACCGACCGGCCAGGAGCTCTCCCGAGCAGTACTTC
TRBV5-1	.	TRBJ2-5	.	CASSEDSPGGTQYF	TGCGCCAGCAGCGAGGATTCGCCCGGAGGGACCCAGTACTTC
TRBV15	TRBD1	TRBJ2-2	many	CATSETGGSGELFF	TGTGCCACCAGTGAGACAGGGGGCTCCGGGGAGCTGTTTTTT
TRBV11-2	.	TRBJ2-7	few	CASSLDLRAPYEQYF	TGTGCCAGCAGCTTAGATTTGAGGGCCCCCTACGAGCAGTACTTC
TRBV12-3/TRBV12-4	TRBD2	TRBJ2-5	many	CASSSNSGRGETQYF	TGTGCCAGCAGCAGTAATAGCGGGAGGGGAGAGACCCAGTACTTC
TRBV19	.	TRBJ1-5	.	CASSPQKGTYQPQHF	TGTGCCAGTAGTCCGCAAAAGGGGACGTATCAGCCCCAGCATTTT
TRBV7-9	TRBD1	TRBJ2-7	many	CASSNRQGRTEQYF	TGTGCCAGCAGCAACAGACAGGGGCGTACAGAGCAGTACTTC
TRBV7-8	.	TRBJ2-7	many	CASSLFPGEQYF	TGTGCCAGCAGCTTATTCCCTGGCGAGCAGTACTTC
TRBV12-3/TRBV12-4	.	TRBJ1-4	many	CASSLEEKLFF	TGTGCCAGCAGTTTGGAGGAAAAACTGTTTTTT
TRBV14	TRBD1	TRBJ1-2	many	CASSHTNPTGDYGYTF	TGTGCCAGCAGCCACACAAACCCAACAGGGGACTATGGCTACACCTTC
TRBV7-8	.	TRBJ1-2	many	CATNRGGRDYGYTF	TGTGCCACCAACCGGGGGGGTAGAGACTATGGCTACACCTTC
TRBV5-1	.	TRBJ1-1	.	CASSPRQRMNTESFF	TGCGCCAGCAGCCCCCGACAGAGAATGAACACTGAATCTTTCTTT
TRBV4-3	.	TRBJ2-7	many	CASSQELYYEQYF	TGCGCCAGCAGCCAGGAGTTGTACTACGAGCAGTACTTC
TRBV9	TRBD2	TRBJ2-5	many	CASTTSGRPPEYF	TGTGCCAGCACCACTAGCGGGAGGCCCCCGGAGTACTTC
TRBV9	.	TRBJ1-3	many	CASSVRGGSGNTIYF	TGTGCCAGCAGCGTAAGAGGCGGATCCGGAAACACCATATATTTT
TRBV19	TRBD1	TRBJ1-1	many	CASFPPGQGGLAFF	TGTGCCAGTTTCCCTCCGGGACAGGGAGGTTTGGCTTTCTTT
TRBV7-6	.	TRBJ1-3	many	CASSLLSGDGNTIYF	TGTGCCAGCAGCTTACTGTCAGGGGACGGAAACACCATATATTTT
TRBV24-1	TRBD2	TRBJ2-3	.	CATRPGLADTDTQYF	TGTGCCACCAGGCCGGGACTAGCGGACACAGATACGCAGTATTTT
TRBV7-8	.	TRBJ1-5	many	CASSLERGQPQHF	TGTGCCAGCAGCTTAGAGAGGGGACAGCCCCAGCATTTT
TRBV7-9	.	TRBJ1-2	many	CASSWSGGGGYTF	TGTGCCAGCAGCTGGTCGGGAGGAGGTGGCTACACCTTC
TRBV30	.	TRBJ2-5	.	CAWARTFQETQYF	TGTGCCTGGGCGAGGACTTTCCAAGAGACCCAGTACTTC
TRBV5-1	TRBD1	TRBJ2-7	once	CASSATRGQGATGQYF	TGCGCCAGCAGCGCCACCCGAGGACAGGGGGCCACCGGGCAGTACTTC
TRBV15	.	TRBJ2-5	.	CATSSLGGQYKTQYF	TGTGCCACCAGCAGCCTCGGGGGGCAGTACAAGACCCAGTACTTC
TRBV2	.	TRBJ1-6	.	CASSVGTSCNSPLHF	TGTGCCAGCAGTGTCGGAACCTCCTGTAATTCACCCCTCCACTTT
TRBV12-3/TRBV12-4	TRBD2	TRBJ2-7	few	CASSTRGGDEQYF	TGTGCCAGCAGTACTCGGGGGGGCGACGAGCAGTACTTC
TRBV10-3	.	TRBJ2-7	many	CAISEGGTASSVYEQYF	TGTGCCATCAGTGAGGGGGGGACAGCCAGCTCGGTCTACGAGCAGTACTTC
TRBV6-5	TRBD1	TRBJ2-2	.	CASSPVTGTEAGGELFF	TGTGCCAGCAGTCCAGTGACCGGGACAGAGGCTGGCGGGGAGCTGTTTTTT